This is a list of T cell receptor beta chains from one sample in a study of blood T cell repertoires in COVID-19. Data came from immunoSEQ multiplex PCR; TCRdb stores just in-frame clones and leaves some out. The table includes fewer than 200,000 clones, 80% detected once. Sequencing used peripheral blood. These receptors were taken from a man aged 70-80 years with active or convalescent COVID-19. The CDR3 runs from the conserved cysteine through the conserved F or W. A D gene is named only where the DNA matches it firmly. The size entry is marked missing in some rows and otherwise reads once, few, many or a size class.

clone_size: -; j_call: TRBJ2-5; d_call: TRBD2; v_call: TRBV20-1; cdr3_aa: CSANDLMGAGGYQETQYF; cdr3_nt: TGCAGTGCTAATGATTTAATGGGGGCGGGAGGGTACCAAGAGACCCAGTACTTC
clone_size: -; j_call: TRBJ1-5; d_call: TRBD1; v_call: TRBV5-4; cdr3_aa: CASSLGQGQPQHF; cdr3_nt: TGTGCCAGCAGCTTGGGACAGGGTCAGCCCCAGCATTTT
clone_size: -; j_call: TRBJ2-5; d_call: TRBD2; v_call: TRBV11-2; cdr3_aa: CASSSDFQAGGQETQYF; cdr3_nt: TGTGCCAGCAGCTCGGATTTCCAGGCGGGGGGGCAAGAGACCCAGTACTTC
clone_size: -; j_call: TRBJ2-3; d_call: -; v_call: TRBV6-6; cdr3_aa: CASSFPTRPTTDTQYF; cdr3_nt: TGTGCCAGCAGTTTCCCCACCAGGCCGACCACAGATACGCAGTATTTT
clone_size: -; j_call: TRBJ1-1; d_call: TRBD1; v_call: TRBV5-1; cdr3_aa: CASSLTPTGAGDTEAFF; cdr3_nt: TGCGCCAGCAGCTTGACCCCGACAGGGGCGGGGGACACTGAAGCTTTCTTT
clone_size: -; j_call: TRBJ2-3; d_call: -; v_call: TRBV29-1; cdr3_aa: CSVEQTFSTDTQYF; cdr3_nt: TGCAGCGTTGAACAGACTTTTAGCACAGATACGCAGTATTTT
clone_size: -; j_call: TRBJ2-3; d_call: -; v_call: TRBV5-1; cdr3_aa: CASSLRLQGPTDTQYF; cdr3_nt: TGCGCCAGCAGCTTGCGGTTGCAGGGGCCCACAGATACGCAGTATTTT
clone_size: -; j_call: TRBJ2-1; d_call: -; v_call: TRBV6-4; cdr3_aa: CASSEGGEQFF; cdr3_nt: TGTGCCAGCAGTGAGGGGGGTGAGCAGTTCTTC
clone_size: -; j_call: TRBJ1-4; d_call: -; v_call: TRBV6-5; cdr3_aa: CASMIQGGEKLFF; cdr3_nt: TGTGCCAGCATGATACAAGGGGGTGAAAAACTGTTTTTT
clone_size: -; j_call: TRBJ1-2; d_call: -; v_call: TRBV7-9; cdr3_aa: CASGQSSYNYGYTF; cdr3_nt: TGTGCCAGCGGACAAAGTAGTTATAACTATGGCTACACCTTC
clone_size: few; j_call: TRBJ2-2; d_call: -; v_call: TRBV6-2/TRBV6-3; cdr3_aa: CASSYGGTTNTGELFF; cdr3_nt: TGTGCCAGCAGTTACGGCGGCACCACGAACACCGGGGAGCTGTTTTTT
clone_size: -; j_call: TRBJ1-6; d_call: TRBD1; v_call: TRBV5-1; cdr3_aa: CASSSGDRGALHF; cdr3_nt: TGCGCCAGCAGCTCGGGGGACAGGGGGGCCCTCCACTTT
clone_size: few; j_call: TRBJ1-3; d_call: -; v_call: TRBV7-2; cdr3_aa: CASSLPAGREISGNTIYF; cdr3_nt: TGTGCCAGCAGCTTACCCGCCGGCAGGGAAATATCTGGAAACACCATATATTTT
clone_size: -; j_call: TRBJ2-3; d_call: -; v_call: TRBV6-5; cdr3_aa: CASSAADTQYF; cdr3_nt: TGTGCCAGCAGCGCGGCAGATACGCAGTATTTT
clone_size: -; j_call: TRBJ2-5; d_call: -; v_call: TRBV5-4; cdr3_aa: CASSVPTGGVQETQYF; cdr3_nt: TGTGCCAGCAGCGTCCCGACAGGAGGCGTCCAAGAGACCCAGTACTTC
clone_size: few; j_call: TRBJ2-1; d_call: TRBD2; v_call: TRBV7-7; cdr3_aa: CASSLGGGLEAYNEQFF; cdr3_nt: TGTGCTAGCAGCTTAGGGGGGGGACTAGAGGCCTACAATGAGCAGTTCTTC
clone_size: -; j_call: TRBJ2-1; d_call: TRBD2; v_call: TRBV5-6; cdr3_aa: CASSLDGAGEENEQFF; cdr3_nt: TGTGCCAGCAGCTTGGACGGGGCGGGAGAGGAGAATGAGCAGTTCTTC
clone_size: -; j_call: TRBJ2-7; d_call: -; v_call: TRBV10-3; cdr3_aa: CAIRGATTSYEQYF; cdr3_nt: TGTGCCATCAGGGGCGCAACGACCTCCTACGAGCAGTACTTC
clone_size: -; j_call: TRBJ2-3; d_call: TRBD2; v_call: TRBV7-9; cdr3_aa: CASSILAGVLSDTQYF; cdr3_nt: TGTGCCAGCAGCATTCTAGCGGGAGTATTGTCAGATACGCAGTATTTT
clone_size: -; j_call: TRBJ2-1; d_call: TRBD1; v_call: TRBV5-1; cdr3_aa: CASTGQGFNNEQFF; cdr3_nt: TGCGCCAGCACCGGACAGGGGTTTAACAATGAGCAGTTCTTC
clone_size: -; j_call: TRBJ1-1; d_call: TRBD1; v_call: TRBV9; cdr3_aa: CASSAQGAMNTEAFF; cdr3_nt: TGTGCCAGCAGCGCGCAGGGGGCTATGAACACTGAAGCTTTCTTT
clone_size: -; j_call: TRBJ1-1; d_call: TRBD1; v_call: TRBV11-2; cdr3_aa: CASNLQGAGVAEAFF; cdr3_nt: TGTGCCAGCAACCTACAGGGGGCGGGTGTCGCTGAAGCTTTCTTT
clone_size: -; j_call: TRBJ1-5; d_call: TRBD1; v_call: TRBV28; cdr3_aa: CASSDPVTGVGSQPQHF; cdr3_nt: TGTGCCAGCAGTGACCCAGTGACAGGGGTCGGTAGTCAGCCCCAGCATTTT
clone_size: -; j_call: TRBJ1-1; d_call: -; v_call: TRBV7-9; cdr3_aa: CASDHSGDTEAFF; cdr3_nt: TGTGCCAGCGATCATTCAGGGGACACTGAAGCTTTCTTT
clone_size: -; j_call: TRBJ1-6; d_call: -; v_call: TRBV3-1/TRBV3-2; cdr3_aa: CASSQWARGRDSPLHF; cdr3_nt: TGTGCCAGCAGCCAATGGGCCAGGGGTAGGGATTCACCCCTCCACTTT
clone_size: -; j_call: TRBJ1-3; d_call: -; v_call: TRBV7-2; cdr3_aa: CASSLAWDFIGNTIYF; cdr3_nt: TGTGCCAGCAGCTTAGCTTGGGACTTTATAGGAAACACCATATATTTT
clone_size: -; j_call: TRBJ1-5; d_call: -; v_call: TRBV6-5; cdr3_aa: CASSSRGAQHF; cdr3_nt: TGTGCCAGCAGCAGCCGGGGGGCCCAGCATTTT
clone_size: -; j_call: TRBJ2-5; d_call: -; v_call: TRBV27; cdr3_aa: CASSSQGPGETQYF; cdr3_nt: TGTGCCAGCAGTTCTCAGGGGCCGGGGGAGACCCAGTACTTC
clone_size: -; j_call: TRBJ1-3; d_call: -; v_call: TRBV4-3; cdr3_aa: CASSYRQSSGNTIYF; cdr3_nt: TGCGCCAGCAGTTACCGACAGAGCTCTGGAAACACCATATATTTT
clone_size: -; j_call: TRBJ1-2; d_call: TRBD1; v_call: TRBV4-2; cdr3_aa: CASSQVSMGQGYGYTF; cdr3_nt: TGTGCCAGCAGCCAAGTTTCTATGGGACAGGGTTATGGCTACACCTTC
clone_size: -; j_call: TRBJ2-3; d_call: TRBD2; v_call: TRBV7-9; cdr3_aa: CASSLGLAGATDTQYF; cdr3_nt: TGTGCCAGCAGCTTAGGACTAGCGGGGGCCACAGATACGCAGTATTTT
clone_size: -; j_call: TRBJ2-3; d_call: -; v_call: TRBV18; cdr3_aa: CASSPFGVRDTDTQYF; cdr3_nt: TGTGCCAGCTCACCATTCGGAGTTCGAGACACAGATACGCAGTATTTT
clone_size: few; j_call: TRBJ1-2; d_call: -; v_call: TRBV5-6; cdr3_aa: CASGDWGDYGYTF; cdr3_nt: TGTGCCAGCGGGGACTGGGGCGACTATGGCTACACCTTC
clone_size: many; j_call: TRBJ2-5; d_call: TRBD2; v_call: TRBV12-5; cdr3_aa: CASATGTIPQETQYF; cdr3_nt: TGTGCTAGTGCCACCGGGACTATCCCTCAAGAGACCCAGTACTTC
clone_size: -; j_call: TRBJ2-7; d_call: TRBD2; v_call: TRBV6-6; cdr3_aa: CASSLWTSGRAYEQYF; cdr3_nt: TGTGCCAGCAGTCTCTGGACTAGCGGGCGTGCCTACGAGCAGTACTTC
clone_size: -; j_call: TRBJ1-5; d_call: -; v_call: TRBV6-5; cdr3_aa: CASSSEGAQPQHF; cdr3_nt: TGTGCCAGCAGCTCCGAGGGCGCTCAGCCCCAGCATTTT
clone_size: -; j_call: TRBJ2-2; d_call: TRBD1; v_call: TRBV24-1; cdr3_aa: CATERAGGTGELFF; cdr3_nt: TGTGCCACCGAAAGGGCAGGGGGTACCGGGGAGCTGTTTTTT
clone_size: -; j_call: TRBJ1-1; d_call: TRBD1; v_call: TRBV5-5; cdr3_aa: CASSAGQWSNMNTEAFF; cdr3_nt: TGTGCCAGCAGCGCGGGACAGTGGTCGAACATGAACACTGAAGCTTTCTTT
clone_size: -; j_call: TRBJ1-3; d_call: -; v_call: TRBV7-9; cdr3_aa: CASSFEGSGNTIYF; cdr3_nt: TGTGCCAGCAGCTTTGAGGGCTCTGGAAACACCATATATTTT
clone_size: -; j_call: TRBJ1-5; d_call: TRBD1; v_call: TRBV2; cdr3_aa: CASTGTDSNQPQHF; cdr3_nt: TGTGCCAGCACTGGGACAGACAGCAATCAGCCCCAGCATTTT
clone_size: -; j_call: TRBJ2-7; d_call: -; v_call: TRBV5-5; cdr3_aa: CASSSSPGEQYF; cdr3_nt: TGTGCCAGCAGCTCGTCCCCGGGAGAGCAGTACTTC
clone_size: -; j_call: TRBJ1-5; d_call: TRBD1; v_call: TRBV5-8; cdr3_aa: CASSLERGQGRQPQHF; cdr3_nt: TGTGCCAGCAGCTTGGAGAGGGGACAGGGGAGGCAGCCCCAGCATTTT
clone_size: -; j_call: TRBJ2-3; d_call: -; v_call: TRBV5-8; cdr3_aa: CASSPLRGSTDTQYF; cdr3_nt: TGTGCCAGCAGCCCCCTTCGGGGGAGCACAGATACGCAGTATTTT
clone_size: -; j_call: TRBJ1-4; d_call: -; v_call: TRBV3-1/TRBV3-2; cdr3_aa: CASSQARQPAGNEKLFF; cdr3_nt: TGTGCCAGCAGCCAAGCCCGACAGCCCGCAGGTAATGAAAAACTGTTTTTT